The T cell receptor beta chain described here comes from a study of T cells in localized non-small cell lung cancer. Study findings and constraints: Because only a single region of the tumor was sequenced, heterogeneity remains possible. Clonality of T cells reached its maximum in uninvolved adjacent lung, surpassing tumor.

TCRdb's table, derived via immunoSEQ multiplex PCR, lists solely in-frame clones and lacks some. The sample shows 70,000 to 75,000 clones, roughly 80% of them seen only once. Germline V gene lookup returns CDR1 SGHDT and CDR2 YYEEEE. The V end lost 0 bases, the J end lost 3 bases, and 9 bases lay between the germline ends. The CDR3 consists of 15 residues. Note on this clone: Its antigen remains unidentified.

The input for sequencing was peripheral blood, taken before any cancer treatment. The sequence was collected from a female donor of 60 years or more with stage I lung adenocarcinoma. This chain connects TRBV5-6 to TRBJ1-4; unclear D gene. CDR3 sequence: CASSLAEWANEKLFF. As DNA, the CDR3 is TGTGCCAGCAGCTTGGCGGAGTGGGCTAATGAAAAACTGTTTTTT.